These 13 T cell receptor beta chains were all obtained from the same sample, sequenced in a study of cytomegalovirus exposure and HLA in healthy donors. Both 60 Vbeta primers and 13 Jbeta primers went into the PCR. Measured with immunoSEQ multiplex PCR; TCRdb has only the in-frame clones, and not every one. This sample has more than 150,000 clones; about four fifths occur once, and the top ten carry about 2.1%. Sequenced input: PBMCs. The receptors here all came from a woman aged 30 to 39 in good health and CMV-seronegative.

This chain connects TRBV15 to TRBJ1-1; maybe TRBD1 (6 bases). V shed 8 bases and J shed 8 bases, with 18 bases lying between them. Germline V gene sequence: CDR1 LNHNV, CDR2 YYDKDF (reference sequence). CDR3 length: 13 amino acids. In nucleotides, the CDR3 is TGTGCCACCTCCCAAACAAACGACAGGGAAGCTTTCTTT. Residues: CATSQTNDREAFF.

The rearrangement uses TRBV5-1 and TRBJ1-6; D not resolved. Between the trimmed V and J ends, which lost 2 bases and 9 bases, there was a span of 15 bases. The germline gives CDR1 SGHRS, CDR2 YFSETQ. This CDR3 is built from 15 residues. The CDR3 is CASSLRSPGFSPLHF. The CDR3 DNA reads TGCGCCAGCAGCTTAAGGTCCCCAGGTTTTTCACCCCTCCACTTT. Full variable domain (outside the CDR3, taken from reference TRBV5-1 and TRBJ1-6): KAGVTQTPRYLIKTRGQQVTLSCSPISGHRSVSWYQQTPGQGLQFLFEYFSETQRNKGNFPGRFSGRQFSNSRSEMNVSTLELGDSALYLCASSLRSPGFSPLHFGNGTRLTVT.

The chain recombines TRBV19 with TRBJ2-1; tentative D call: TRBD2 (6 bases). CDR1 and CDR2 from the germline V gene are LNHDA and SQIVND (reference sequence). This CDR3 contains 14 residues. V lost 7 bases to trimming and J lost 4 bases, with 14 bases between them. Written as DNA, the CDR3 is TGTGCCAGTATCGGGAGAAACAAGTACAATGAGCAGTTCTTC. Amino acid sequence: CASIGRNKYNEQFF.

V is TRBV6-5 and J is TRBJ2-3, with 11 bases matching TRBD2. This CDR3 comprises 15 residues. The germline CDR1 and CDR2 sequences are MNHEY and SVGAGI. V trimming: 7 bases; J trimming: 4 bases; junction bases outside the gene matches: 7. CDR3 coding DNA: TGTGCCAGCACCGGGACTAGCGGCGGCGCAGATACGCAGTATTTT. Residues: CASTGTSGGADTQYF.

The J gene is TRBJ1-2, the V gene TRBV19, with 10 nucleotides matching TRBD1. Germline V gives CDR1 LNHDA, CDR2 SQIVND (reference sequence). The CDR3 has 17 residues. V gave up 6 bases and J gave up 5 bases; unmatched junction bases: 15. The CDR3 loop reads CASRTIGTGTGAYGYTF. The CDR3 DNA reads as TGTGCCAGTAGGACAATAGGGACCGGGACAGGGGCTTATGGCTACACCTTC.

This clone appeared a few times. The chain links TRBV5-1 to TRBJ1-1; 10 bases line up with TRBD1. The CDR3 spans 15 residues. The germline V gene has CDR1 SGHRS and CDR2 YFSETQ. V trimming: 4 bases; J trimming: 6 bases; junction bases outside the gene matches: 9. CDR3 nucleotides: TGCGCCAGCAGCCGTACGGGACAGGGGTGGCCTGAAGCTTTCTTT. Its protein product is CASSRTGQGWPEAFF.

The V gene is TRBV7-3, the J gene TRBJ1-1, with D possibly TRBD1 on 5 matching bases. Trimming stripped 1 base from V and 10 bases from J, with 13 bases between. CDR3 size: 13 residues. Germline V CDR1 and CDR2: SGHTA, FQGTGA. In nucleotides, the CDR3 is TGTGCCAGCAGCTTAAGGCAGGGCGGTGGAGCTTTCTTT. Residues: CASSLRQGGGAFF.

The chain has TRBV4-1 and TRBJ2-7; TRBD1 is a possible D gene (5 bases). The CDR3 extends over 13 amino acids. The germline V gene has CDR1 MGHRA and CDR2 YSYEKL. The V gene lost 5 bases and the J gene lost 0 bases, with 8 bases spanning the gap. In DNA, the CDR3 is TGCGCCAGCAGCGCACAGGTCTCCTACGAGCAGTACTTC. This gives the protein CASSAQVSYEQYF.

A note on this clone: One end of the junction does not line up with germline, which may come from a read error. V and J are TRBV5-1 and TRBJ2-5; D perhaps matches TRBD1 (5 bases). The V gene's germline CDR1 is SGHRS and CDR2 YFSETQ. This CDR3 has 13 amino acids. The CDR3 is CASSTGVQGTQYF. CDR3 coding DNA: TGCGCCAGCAGCACAGGTGTCCAAGGGACCCAGTACTTC.

The chain uses TRBV10-2 and TRBJ2-7, with 9 nucleotides matching TRBD2. CDR1 WSHSY and CDR2 SAAADI come from the germline V gene. The CDR3 runs to 14 residues. V lost 6 bases and J lost 1; bases outside the gene matches: 4. The CDR3 DNA reads TGCGCCAGCAGGGCTAGCGGGGCGTCCTACGAGCAGTACTTC. It codes for CASRASGASYEQYF.

The gene calls are TRBV28 and TRBJ1-1; 7 bases match TRBD1. V dropped 7 bases and J dropped 0; count of bases not matched to a gene: 5. Germline assignment: CDR1 MDHEN and CDR2 SYDVKM. The CDR3 sequence is 14 residues long. The CDR3 here is CASTVQGLNTEAFF. The CDR3 bases are TGTGCCAGCACCGTACAGGGGTTGAACACTGAAGCTTTCTTT.

This clone was detected once. The chain recombines TRBV15 with TRBJ1-2; weak D call: TRBD1 (5 bases). The germline V gene has CDR1 LNHNV and CDR2 YYDKDF (reference sequence). V was shortened by 0 bases and J by 4 bases, with 9 bases between the two germline ends. CDR3 length equals 14 residues. The CDR3 reads CATSRDQGAYGYTF. The CDR3 DNA follows: TGTGCCACCAGCAGAGATCAAGGGGCCTATGGCTACACCTTC. Variable domain in full (rest from reference TRBV15 and TRBJ1-2): DAMVIQNPRYQVTQFGKPVTLSCSQTLNHNVMYWYQQKSSQAPKLLFHYYDKDFNNEADTPDNFQSRRPNTSFCFLDIRSPGLGDTAMYLCATSRDQGAYGYTFGSGTRLTVV.

V usage is TRBV29-1 and J usage is TRBJ1-2; D uncertain. Germline assignment: CDR1 SQVTM and CDR2 ANQGSEA. V was trimmed by 7 bases and J by 5 bases, leaving 17 bases between them. CDR3 length: 13 amino acids. CDR3: CSDLSRQTYGYTF. The DNA of the CDR3 is TGCAGCGATCTCTCCCGGCAGACTTATGGCTACACCTTC.